Presented here are 5 T cell receptor beta chains from one specimen sequenced in a study of regulatory T cells in long-lasting Graves disease. Time point noted: newly diagnosed GD, antithyroid drugs for less than 3 months. Preparation of the TCR library used RNA extracted from PBMCs. Library construction for TCR beta used iRepertoire HTBI primers and Arm-PCR of CDR3 regions. TCRdb reprocessed the multiplex PCR reads with MiXCR, giving one entry per CDR3 protein. The sample has hundreds of thousands of distinct CDR3 sequences, about 16% seen once. The input for sequencing was peripheral blood mononuclear cells (PBMCs), taken at new diagnosis, from a patient treated with antithyroid drugs. All receptors come from a female donor with Graves disease.

This clonotype was recorded at least ten times. The CDR3 region is CASSSQQGRRGYTF. The CDR3 DNA reads TGTGCCAGCAGCTCTCAACAGGGACGTAGGGGCTACACCTTC. The chain combines TRBV7-2 with TRBJ1-2, with a tentative D call TRBD1 (6 bases). CDR1 is SGHTA, CDR2 FQGNSA, per germline. Trimming cost V 4 bases and J 8 bases, with 17 bases left between them. This CDR3 region has 14 residues.

The gene calls are TRBV19 and TRBJ1-1; D remains unclear. CDR1 and CDR2 (germline): LNHDA, SQIVND (reference sequence). CDR3 length: 13 residues. The V end was cut by 7 bases, the J end by 2 bases, with 11 bases between. CDR3 nucleotides: TGTGCCAGTATGAGGACGGATAACACTGAAGCTTTCTTT. Its protein is CASMRTDNTEAFF.

This clonotype was observed at least ten times. The chain uses TRBV7-2 and TRBJ2-5, with D tentatively TRBD1 or TRBD2 (5 bases each). V lost 8 bases to trimming and J lost 2 bases, with 12 bases between them. The length of the CDR3 is 13 residues. Germline V gene data show CDR1 as SGHTA and CDR2 as FQGNSA. The CDR3 sequence: CASGRGSQETQYF. The CDR3 coding sequence is TGTGCCAGCGGCCGGGGCTCTCAAGAGACCCAGTACTTC. The complete variable domain, with remaining parts taken from reference TRBV7-2 and TRBJ2-5, reads GAGVSQSPSNKVTEKGKDVELRCDPISGHTALYWYRQSLGQGLEFLIYFQGNSAPDKSGLPSDRFSAERTGGSVSTLTIQRTQQEDSAVYLCASGRGSQETQYFGPGTRLLVL.

This clonotype was recorded many times. The chain employs TRBV5-5 and TRBJ1-2; no definite D call. V dropped 0 bases and J dropped 6 bases, with 6 bases sitting between them. Germline V lookup: CDR1 SGHKS, CDR2 YYEKEE (reference sequence). This CDR3 is built from 12 residues. CDR3 amino acids: CASSLGDHGYTF. The CDR3, as DNA: TGTGCCAGCAGCTTGGGGGATCATGGCTACACCTTC.

This clonotype has ten or more counts. The chain combines TRBV6-1 with TRBJ2-7, with D possibly being TRBD2 (6 bases). V was shortened by 5 bases and J by 7 bases, with 9 bases between the two germline ends. From germline, CDR1 is MNHNS and CDR2 SASEGT. The CDR3 is made up of 11 amino acids. The chain's CDR3 is CASSHGGEQYF. The CDR3 coding sequence is TGTGCCAGCAGTCACGGGGGAGAGCAGTACTTC.